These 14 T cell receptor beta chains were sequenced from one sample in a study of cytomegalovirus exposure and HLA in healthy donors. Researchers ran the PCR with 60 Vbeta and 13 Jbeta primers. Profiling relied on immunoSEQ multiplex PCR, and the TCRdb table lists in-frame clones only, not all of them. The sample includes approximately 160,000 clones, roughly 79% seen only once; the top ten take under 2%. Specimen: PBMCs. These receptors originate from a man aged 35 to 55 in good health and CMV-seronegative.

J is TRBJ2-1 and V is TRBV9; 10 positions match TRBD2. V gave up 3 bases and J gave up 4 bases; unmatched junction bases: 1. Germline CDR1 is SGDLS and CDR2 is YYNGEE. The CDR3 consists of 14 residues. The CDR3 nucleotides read TGTGCCAGCAGCGGGACTAGCGGTTACAATGAGCAGTTCTTC. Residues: CASSGTSGYNEQFF.

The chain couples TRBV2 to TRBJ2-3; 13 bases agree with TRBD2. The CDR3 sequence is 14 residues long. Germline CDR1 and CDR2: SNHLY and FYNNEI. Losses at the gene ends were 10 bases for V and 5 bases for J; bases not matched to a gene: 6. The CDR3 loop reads CATRLAGGLDTQYF. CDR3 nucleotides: TGTGCCACCCGACTAGCGGGGGGTCTAGATACGCAGTATTTT.

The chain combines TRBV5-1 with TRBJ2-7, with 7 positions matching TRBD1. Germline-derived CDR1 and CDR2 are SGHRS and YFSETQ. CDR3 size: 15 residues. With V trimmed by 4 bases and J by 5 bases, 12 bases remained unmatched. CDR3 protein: CASSTSLTGVNEQYF. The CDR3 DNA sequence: TGCGCCAGCAGCACAAGCCTTACAGGGGTCAACGAGCAGTACTTC.

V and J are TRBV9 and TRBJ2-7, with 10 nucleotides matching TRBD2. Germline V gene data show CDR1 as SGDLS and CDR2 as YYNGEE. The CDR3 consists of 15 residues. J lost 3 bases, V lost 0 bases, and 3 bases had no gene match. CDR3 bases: TGTGCCAGCAGCGTAGCTAGCGGGAGTGTCTACGAGCAGTACTTC. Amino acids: CASSVASGSVYEQYF.

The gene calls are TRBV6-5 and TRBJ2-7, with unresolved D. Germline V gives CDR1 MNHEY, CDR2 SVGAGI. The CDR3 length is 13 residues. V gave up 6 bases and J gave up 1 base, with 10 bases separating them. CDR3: CASRYQVSYEQYF. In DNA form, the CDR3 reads TGTGCCAGCAGGTATCAGGTATCCTACGAGCAGTACTTC.

This chain's CDR3 is CAISWTSGRVNEQFF. The CDR3 DNA sequence: TGTGCCATCAGCTGGACTAGCGGGAGGGTCAATGAGCAGTTCTTC. This chain joins TRBV10-3 and TRBJ2-1; 15 bases are shared with TRBD2. Germline CDR1 is ENHRY and CDR2 is SYGVKD. The length of the CDR3 is 15 residues. V lost 6 bases to trimming and J lost 6 bases; unmatched junction nucleotides: 3.

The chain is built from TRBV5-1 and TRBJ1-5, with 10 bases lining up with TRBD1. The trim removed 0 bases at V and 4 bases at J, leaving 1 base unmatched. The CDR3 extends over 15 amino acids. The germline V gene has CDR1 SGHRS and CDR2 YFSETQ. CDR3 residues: CASSLGTGGNQPQHF. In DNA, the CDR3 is TGCGCCAGCAGCTTGGGGACAGGGGGTAATCAGCCCCAGCATTTT.

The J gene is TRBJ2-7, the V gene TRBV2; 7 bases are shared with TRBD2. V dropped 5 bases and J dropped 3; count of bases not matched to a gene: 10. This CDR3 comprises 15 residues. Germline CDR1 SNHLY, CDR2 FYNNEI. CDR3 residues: CASSYLRGSSYEQYF. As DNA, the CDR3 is TGTGCCAGCAGTTATTTACGCGGGAGTAGCTACGAGCAGTACTTC. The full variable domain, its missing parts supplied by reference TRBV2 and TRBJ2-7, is EPEVTQTPSHQVTQMGQEVILRCVPISNHLYFYWYRQILGQKVEFLVSFYNNEISEKSEIFDDQFSVERPDGSNFTLKIRSTKLEDSAMYFCASSYLRGSSYEQYFGPGTRLTVT.

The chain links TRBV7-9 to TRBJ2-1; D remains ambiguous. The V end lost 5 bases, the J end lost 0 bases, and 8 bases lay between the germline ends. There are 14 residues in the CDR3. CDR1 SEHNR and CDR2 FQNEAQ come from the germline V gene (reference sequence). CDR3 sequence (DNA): TGTGCCAGCAGCCCCTGGAGCTCCTACAATGAGCAGTTCTTC. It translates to CASSPWSSYNEQFF.

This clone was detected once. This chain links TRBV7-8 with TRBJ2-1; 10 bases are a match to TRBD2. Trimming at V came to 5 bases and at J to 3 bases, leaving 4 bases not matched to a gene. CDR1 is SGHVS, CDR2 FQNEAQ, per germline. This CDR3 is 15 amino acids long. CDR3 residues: CASSLRTSGYNEQFF. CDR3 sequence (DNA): TGTGCCAGCAGCCTCCGGACTAGCGGCTACAATGAGCAGTTCTTC.

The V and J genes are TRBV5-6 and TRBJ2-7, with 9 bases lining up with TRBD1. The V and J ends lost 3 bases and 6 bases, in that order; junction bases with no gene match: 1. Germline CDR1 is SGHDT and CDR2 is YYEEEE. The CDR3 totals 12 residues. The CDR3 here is CASSSDRGEQYV. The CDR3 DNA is TGTGCCAGCAGCTCGGACAGGGGCGAGCAGTACGTC.

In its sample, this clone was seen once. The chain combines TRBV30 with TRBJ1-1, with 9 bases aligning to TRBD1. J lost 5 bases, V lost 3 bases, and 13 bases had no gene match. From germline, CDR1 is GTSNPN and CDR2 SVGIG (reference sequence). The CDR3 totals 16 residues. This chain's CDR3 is CAWSPTGGRRRTEAFF. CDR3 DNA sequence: TGTGCCTGGAGCCCGACAGGGGGTCGTCGAAGGACTGAAGCTTTCTTT.

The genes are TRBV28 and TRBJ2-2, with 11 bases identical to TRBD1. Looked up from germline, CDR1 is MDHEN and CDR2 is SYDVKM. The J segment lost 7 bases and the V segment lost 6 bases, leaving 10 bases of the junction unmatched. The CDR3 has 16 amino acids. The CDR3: CASRATGTGGGGELFF. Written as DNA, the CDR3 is TGTGCCAGCAGGGCTACCGGGACAGGGGGGGGCGGGGAGCTGTTTTTT.

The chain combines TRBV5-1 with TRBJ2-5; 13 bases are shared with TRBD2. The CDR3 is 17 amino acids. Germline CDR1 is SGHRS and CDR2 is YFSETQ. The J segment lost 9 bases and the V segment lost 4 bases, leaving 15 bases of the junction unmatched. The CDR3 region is CASSGGLAGRERVAQYF. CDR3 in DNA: TGCGCCAGCAGCGGGGGACTAGCGGGAAGGGAGAGGGTGGCCCAGTACTTC.